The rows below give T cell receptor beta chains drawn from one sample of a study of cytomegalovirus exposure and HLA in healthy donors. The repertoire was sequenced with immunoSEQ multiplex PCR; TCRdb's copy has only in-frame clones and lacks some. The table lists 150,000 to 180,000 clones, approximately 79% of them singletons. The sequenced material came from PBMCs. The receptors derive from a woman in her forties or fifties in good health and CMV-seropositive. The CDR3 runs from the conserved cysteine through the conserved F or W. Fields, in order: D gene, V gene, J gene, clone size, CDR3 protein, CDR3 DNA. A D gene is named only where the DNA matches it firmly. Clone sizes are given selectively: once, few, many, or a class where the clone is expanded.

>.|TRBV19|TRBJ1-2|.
CASKDPGLSYGYTF
TGTGCCAGTAAAGATCCAGGGTTGAGCTATGGCTACACCTTC
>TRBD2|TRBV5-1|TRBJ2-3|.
CASRATGLATDTQYF
TGCGCCAGCCGGGCCACGGGACTAGCGACAGATACGCAGTATTTT
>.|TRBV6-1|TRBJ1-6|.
CASSEQGSYNSPLHF
TGTGCCAGCAGTGAACAGGGATCCTATAATTCACCCCTCCACTTT
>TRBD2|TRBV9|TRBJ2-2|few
CASSVRSGGSTGELFF
TGTGCCAGCAGCGTACGTAGCGGGGGGAGTACCGGGGAGCTGTTTTTT
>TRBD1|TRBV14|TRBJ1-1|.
CASSQGGLGTENTEAFF
TGTGCCAGCAGCCAAGGGGGGCTCGGGACAGAGAACACTGAAGCTTTCTTT
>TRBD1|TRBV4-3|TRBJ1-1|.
CASSQSDREGTEAFF
TGCGCCAGCAGCCAATCGGACAGGGAGGGCACTGAAGCTTTCTTT
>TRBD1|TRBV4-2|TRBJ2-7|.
CASSQVPGQGSEQYF
TGTGCCAGCAGCCAAGTCCCGGGACAGGGGAGCGAGCAGTACTTC
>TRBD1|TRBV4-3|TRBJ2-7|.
CASSPQIGGQGPSYEQYF
TGCGCCAGCAGCCCGCAAATTGGGGGACAGGGACCCTCCTACGAGCAGTACTTC
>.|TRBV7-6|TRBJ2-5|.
CASSLRLGVGTQYF
TGTGCCAGCAGCTTAAGGTTAGGGGTCGGGACCCAGTACTTC
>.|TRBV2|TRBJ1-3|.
CASKGSGNTIYF
TGTGCCAGCAAGGGGTCTGGAAACACCATATATTTT
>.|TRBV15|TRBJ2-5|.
CATSRDLAAEETQYF
TGTGCCACCAGCAGAGATTTGGCGGCTGAGGAGACCCAGTACTTC
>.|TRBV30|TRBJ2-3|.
CAWSPGTSDTQYF
TGTGCCTGGAGTCCTGGGACTTCAGATACGCAGTATTTT
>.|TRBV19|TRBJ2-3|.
CASSGGIQVTDTQYF
TGTGCCAGTAGCGGGGGAATACAAGTAACAGATACGCAGTATTTT
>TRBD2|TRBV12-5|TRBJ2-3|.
CASGFHTSGGKDTQYF
TGTGCTAGTGGTTTTCATACTAGCGGGGGTAAAGATACGCAGTATTTT
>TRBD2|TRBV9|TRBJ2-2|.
CASSLGGTTGELFF
TGTGCCAGCTCCCTCGGGGGGACCACCGGGGAGCTGTTTTTT
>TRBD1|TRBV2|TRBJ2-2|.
CASTTGRGNTGELFF
TGTGCCAGCACGACAGGGAGAGGTAACACCGGGGAGCTGTTTTTT
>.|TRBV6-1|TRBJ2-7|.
CASSEMTERYEQYF
TGTGCCAGCAGTGAAATGACAGAAAGATACGAGCAGTACTTC
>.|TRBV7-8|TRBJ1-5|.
CASSYEGPYSNQPQHF
TGTGCCAGCAGCTACGAGGGCCCTTATAGCAATCAGCCCCAGCATTTT
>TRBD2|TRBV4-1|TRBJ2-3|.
CASSQDPSGVIDTQYF
TGCGCCAGCAGCCAAGATCCTAGCGGGGTTATAGATACGCAGTATTTT
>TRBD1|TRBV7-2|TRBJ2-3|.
CASSRRQGADTQYF
TGTGCCAGCAGCCGACGACAGGGGGCGGATACGCAGTATTTT
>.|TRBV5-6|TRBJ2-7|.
CASSFPGFDEQYF
TGTGCCAGCAGCTTCCCAGGGTTCGACGAGCAGTACTTC
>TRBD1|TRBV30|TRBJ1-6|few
CAWRGDRGNSPLHF
TGTGCCTGGAGGGGGGACAGGGGAAATTCACCCCTCCACTTT
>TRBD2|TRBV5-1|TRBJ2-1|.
CASSLVVAGVNEQFF
TGCGCCAGCAGCTTGGTTGTAGCGGGGGTGAATGAGCAGTTCTTC
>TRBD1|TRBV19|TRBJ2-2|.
CASSTIRGQGGELFF
TGTGCCAGTAGTACCATCAGGGGGCAAGGCGGGGAGCTGTTTTTT
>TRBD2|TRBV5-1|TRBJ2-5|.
CASAPEAGLQETQYF
TGCGCCAGCGCCCCTGAAGCGGGGTTACAAGAGACCCAGTACTTC
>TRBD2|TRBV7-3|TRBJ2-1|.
CASSPSGESLPQFF
TGTGCCAGCAGTCCAAGCGGGGAGTCCCTACCTCAGTTCTTC
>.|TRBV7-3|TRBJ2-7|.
CASSLEGGAYEQYF
TGTGCCAGCAGCTTAGAAGGGGGGGCCTACGAGCAGTACTTC
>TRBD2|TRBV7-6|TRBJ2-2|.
CASVSGGSGNTGELFF
TGTGCCAGCGTCAGCGGGGGGTCGGGGAACACCGGGGAGCTGTTTTTT
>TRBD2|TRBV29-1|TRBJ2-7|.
CSVVGSGGREQYF
TGCAGCGTTGTTGGTAGCGGGGGGAGGGAGCAGTACTTC
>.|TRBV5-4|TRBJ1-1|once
CASSWGGRDTEAFF
TGTGCCAGCAGCTGGGGGGGGAGGGACACTGAAGCTTTCTTT
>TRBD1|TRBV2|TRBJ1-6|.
CASTGGTGANSPLHF
TGTGCCAGCACCGGCGGGACAGGGGCTAATTCACCCCTCCACTTT
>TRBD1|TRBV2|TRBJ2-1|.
CASSGQGYNEQFF
TGTGCCAGCAGTGGACAGGGATACAATGAGCAGTTCTTC
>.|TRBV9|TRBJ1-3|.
CASSVGDSGNIIYF
TGTGCCAGCAGCGTAGGCGACTCTGGAAACATCATATATTTT
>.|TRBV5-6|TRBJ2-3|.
CASSSLTATDTQYF
TGTGCCAGCAGCTCCTTGACAGCCACAGATACGCAGTATTTT
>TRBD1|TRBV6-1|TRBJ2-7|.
CASSEVPGGYYEQYF
TGTGCCAGCAGTGAAGTGCCAGGGGGCTACTACGAGCAGTACTTC
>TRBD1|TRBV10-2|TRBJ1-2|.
CASSEGQGRGYTF
TGCGCCAGCAGTGAAGGACAGGGTCGTGGCTACACCTTC
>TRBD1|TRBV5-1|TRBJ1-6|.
CASSPGQGDNSPLHF
TGCGCCAGCAGCCCCGGACAGGGGGATAATTCACCCCTCCACTTT
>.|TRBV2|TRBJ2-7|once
CASSLDIHEQYF
TGTGCCAGCAGTCTCGACATCCACGAGCAGTACTTC
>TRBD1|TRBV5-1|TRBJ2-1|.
CASSGTGGRWDEQFF
TGCGCCAGCAGCGGGACAGGGGGACGGTGGGATGAGCAGTTCTTC
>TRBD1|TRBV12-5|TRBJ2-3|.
CASGSGTGGFTDTQYF
TGTGCTAGTGGTTCCGGGACAGGGGGCTTCACAGATACGCAGTATTTT
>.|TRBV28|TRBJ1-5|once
CAGSLYPSLENQPQHF
TGTGCCGGCAGTTTATATCCCTCTCTGGAGAATCAGCCCCAGCATTTT
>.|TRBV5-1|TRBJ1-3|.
CASSLGGTGNTIYF
TGCGCCAGCAGCTTGGGCGGTACTGGAAACACCATATATTTT
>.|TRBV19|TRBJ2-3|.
CASSISLSTDTQYF
TGTGCCAGTAGTATTAGCCTCTCCACAGATACGCAGTATTTT
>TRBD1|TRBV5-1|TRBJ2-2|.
CATQGGRGQTGELFF
TGCGCCACCCAAGGCGGCAGGGGGCAAACCGGGGAGCTGTTTTTT